In this sample, the clone carrying this TCR beta chain turned up many times. Its antigen remains unidentified. The sample is drawn from a study of CD8 T cells in ankylosing spondylitis. Regarding the study as a whole: Disease-linked clones reportedly showed significant enrichment in matched ankylosing spondylitis synovial fluid.

Germline V gives CDR1 MNHEY, CDR2 SMNVEV (reference sequence). Unmatched junction bases numbered 8, after V lost 8 bases and J lost 7 bases. The CDR3 consists of 12 residues. For TCR beta, libraries came from quantitative 5'-RACE with molecular barcodes. TCRdb re-derived calls from the 5' RACE reads in MiXCR, one entry per CDR3 protein. Among about 130,000 distinct CDR3 sequences listed, about 6.7% were seen once. This sequence joins TRBV27 and TRBJ2-7, with 7 bases identical to TRBD1. The sequence came from a female donor with ankylosing spondylitis or in good health (not recorded which). Sequenced input: blood, either unsorted or a sorted T cell fraction (not recorded which). The CDR3 DNA follows: TGTGCCAGCCGACAGGGTCCTCGTGAGCAGTACTTC. The encoded protein is CASRQGPREQYF.